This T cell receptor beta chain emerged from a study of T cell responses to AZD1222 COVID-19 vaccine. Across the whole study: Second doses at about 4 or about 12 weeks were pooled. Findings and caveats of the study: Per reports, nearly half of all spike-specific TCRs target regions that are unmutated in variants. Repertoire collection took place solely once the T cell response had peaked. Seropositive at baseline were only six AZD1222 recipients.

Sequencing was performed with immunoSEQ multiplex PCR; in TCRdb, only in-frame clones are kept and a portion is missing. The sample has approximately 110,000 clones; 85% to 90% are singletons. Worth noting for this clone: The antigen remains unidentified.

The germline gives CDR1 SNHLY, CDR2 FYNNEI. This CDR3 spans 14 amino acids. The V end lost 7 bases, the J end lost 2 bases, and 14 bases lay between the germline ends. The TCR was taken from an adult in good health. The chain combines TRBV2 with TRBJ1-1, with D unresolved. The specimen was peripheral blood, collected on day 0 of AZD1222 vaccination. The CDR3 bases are TGTGCCAGCACCATGGGCGTCACCAACACTGAAGCTTTCTTT. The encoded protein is CASTMGVTNTEAFF. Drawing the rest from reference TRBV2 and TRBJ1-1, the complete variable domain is EPEVTQTPSHQVTQMGQEVILRCVPISNHLYFYWYRQILGQKVEFLVSFYNNEISEKSEIFDDQFSVERPDGSNFTLKIRSTKLEDSAMYFCASTMGVTNTEAFFGQGTRLTVV.